The clone carrying this TCR beta chain was counted ten times or more. What it binds is unknown. CDR1 is SGHTA, CDR2 FQGTGA, per germline. V was pared by 3 bases and J by 6 bases, with 9 bases between. This CDR3 comprises 14 residues. This sample is part of a study of Graves' ophthalmopathy and Graves' hyperthyroidism. General observations from the study: Sensitivity reached 85% to 90% and specificity roughly 81% for a 13-signature model separating ophthalmopathy from stable hyperthyroidism.

TCR beta CDR3 regions were amplified from RNA transcripts. First-round RT-PCR with HTBI primers preceded a second-round multiplex PCR. TCRdb re-derived calls from the multiplex PCR reads in MiXCR, one entry per CDR3 protein. The repertoire holds roughly 1.1 million distinct CDR3 sequences, 36% seen once, with roughly 10% in the top ten. Only newly diagnosed hyperthyroidism patients aged 18 to 65, with under 2 months' duration, were enrolled. Other autoimmune disease, uncontrolled infection, pregnancy and lactation led to exclusion. The rearrangement uses TRBV7-3 and TRBJ1-6; D may be TRBD1 (5 bases). This clonotype was sampled from an adult man with Graves' hyperthyroidism. Sequences were obtained from peripheral blood or thyroid tissue (not recorded which). The CDR3 nucleotides are TGTGCCAGCAGCTTTGACAGCTCTAATTCACCCCTCCACTTT. This translates into CASSFDSSNSPLHF.